The clone carrying this T cell receptor beta chain has a handful of counts. Its specificity is not known. This specimen belongs to a study of response to subunit inactivated influenza vaccine. Study-level results: Authors suggested each seasonal flu vaccination may recruit only limited numbers of new T cells.

TCRdb processed the RT-PCR reads anew with MiXCR; each CDR3 protein has one entry. The table lists 500,000 or so distinct CDR3 sequences, approximately 16% of them singletons. The clonotype was recovered from a man between 45 and 75 years old who received an inactivated influenza vaccine. Sequencing was performed on CD4+ T cells sorted from PBMCs, taken 23 months after vaccination.

For the CDR3, the DNA is TGTGCCAGCAGCTTTCAAGGACAGAAAAAACTGTTTTTT. Its translation is CASSFQGQKKLFF. This sequence joins TRBV7-2 and TRBJ1-4; D possibly corresponds to TRBD1 (6 bases). This CDR3 has 13 amino acids. V lost 3 bases, J lost 9 bases, and 11 bases lay in between. CDR1 and CDR2 from the germline V gene are SGHTA and FQGNSA.